The 31 T cell receptor beta chains below were found in one sample sequenced in a study of cytomegalovirus exposure and HLA in healthy donors. PCR was performed using 60 Vbeta and 13 Jbeta primers. TCRdb keeps only in-frame clones here, not all; method: immunoSEQ multiplex PCR. Of about 170,000 clones listed, roughly four fifths are singletons. The sample taken for sequencing was PBMCs. The receptors were sampled from a woman between 18 and 29 years old in good health and CMV-seronegative.

This CDR3 reads CASSLSTGSNQPQHF. DNA of the CDR3: TGCGCCAGCAGCTTGAGTACAGGGAGCAATCAGCCCCAGCATTTT. The chain has TRBV5-1 and TRBJ1-5; tentatively, D is TRBD1 (6 bases). The CDR3 is 15 amino acids. The germline V and J ends were trimmed by 1 base and 1 base, with 9 bases remaining between them. Germline CDR1 and CDR2: SGHRS and YFSETQ. The full variable domain, with the rest looked up from reference TRBV5-1 and TRBJ1-5, is KAGVTQTPRYLIKTRGQQVTLSCSPISGHRSVSWYQQTPGQGLQFLFEYFSETQRNKGNFPGRFSGRQFSNSRSEMNVSTLELGDSALYLCASSLSTGSNQPQHFGDGTRLSIL.

This sequence joins TRBV7-3 and TRBJ2-1, with 11 bases fitting TRBD2. With 5 bases clipped from V and 8 bases from J, the junction kept 5 bases outside the gene matches. This CDR3 has 14 amino acids. Germline V gives CDR1 SGHTA, CDR2 FQGTGA. CDR3 protein: CASSVAGGADEQFF. The CDR3 DNA is TGTGCCAGCAGCGTAGCGGGGGGGGCGGATGAGCAGTTCTTC.

The genes are TRBV19 and TRBJ2-7; 7 nucleotides match TRBD2. The CDR3 is 16 amino acids. Unmatched junction bases numbered 13, after V lost 4 bases and J lost 4 bases. In germline, CDR1 is LNHDA, CDR2 SQIVND (reference sequence). The chain's CDR3 is CASSRRGMRGEYEQYF. In nucleotides, the CDR3 is TGTGCCAGTAGTAGGCGGGGGATGCGCGGAGAATACGAGCAGTACTTC.

Details on this clone: The junction differs from germline at one of its ends, possibly a read error. The chain has TRBV29-1 and TRBJ2-5, with unresolved D. Per germline, CDR1 SQVTM and CDR2 ANQGSEA. The CDR3 runs 12 residues. DNA of the CDR3: TGCAGCGTTACCAGCGCCGGAGAGGCCCAGTACTTC. Protein product: CSVTSAGEAQYF.

The V and J genes are TRBV5-6 and TRBJ2-1; the D gene is possibly TRBD1 (5 bases). The CDR3 sequence is 15 residues long. Germline V lookup: CDR1 SGHDT, CDR2 YYEEEE. Trimming pared 4 bases from V and 0 bases from J, leaving 11 bases between. The CDR3 sequence is CASSPDISSYNEQFF. The CDR3 nucleotides read TGTGCCAGCAGCCCGGACATAAGCTCCTACAATGAGCAGTTCTTC.

This clone has a handful of counts. This chain connects TRBV10-1 to TRBJ2-3, with D hard to call. The CDR3 has 16 residues. Trimming removed 4 bases from V and 3 bases from J, with 17 bases in between. The germline V gene has CDR1 WNHNN and CDR2 SYGVQD (reference sequence). The CDR3 DNA is TGCGCCAGCAGTGCCCAAGGCGGATCTTGGACAGATACGCAGTATTTT. It specifies CASSAQGGSWTDTQYF.

V is TRBV9 and J is TRBJ1-3, with D uncertain. The V gene's germline CDR1 is SGDLS and CDR2 YYNGEE. With 0 bases removed from V and 2 bases from J, the gap between germline ends came to 9 bases. This CDR3 region has 15 residues. The CDR3 spells CASSVGSGTGNTIYF. In DNA, the CDR3 is TGTGCCAGCAGCGTAGGTTCCGGGACTGGAAACACCATATATTTT.

This clone was counted a single time. V and J are TRBV7-2 and TRBJ1-1; the D gene is possibly TRBD1 (5 bases). V gave up 2 bases and J gave up 3 bases, with 13 bases separating them. CDR1 is SGHTA, CDR2 FQGNSA, per germline. The CDR3 loop spans 15 amino acids. As DNA, the CDR3 is TGTGCCAGCAGCTTACCGCCAGGGAGGCACACTGAAGCTTTCTTT. Its protein product is CASSLPPGRHTEAFF.

The rearrangement uses TRBV6-5 and TRBJ2-3; a possible D gene is TRBD1 (5 bases). Germline V CDR1 and CDR2: MNHEY, SVGAGI. V lost 5 bases and J lost 3, with 15 bases in between. This CDR3 is 15 amino acids long. The CDR3 DNA reads TGTGCCAGCAGTCGAGGACAAATAAGGACAGATACGCAGTATTTT. This encodes CASSRGQIRTDTQYF.

The chain joins TRBV7-9 to TRBJ2-7; possibly TRBD1 for D (6 bases). This CDR3 comprises 15 residues. The V gene lost 5 bases and the J gene lost 1 base, with 15 bases spanning the gap. Looked up from germline, CDR1 is SEHNR and CDR2 is FQNEAQ (reference sequence). The DNA for the CDR3 is TGTGCCAGCAGCCACCGGGACAAAGGATCCTACGAGCAGTACTTC. It encodes CASSHRDKGSYEQYF.

The chain is built from TRBV7-9 and TRBJ2-5, with D possibly matching TRBD2 (5 bases). The J call is uncertain, as TRBJ2-7 better fits the DNA end. The germline gives CDR1 SEHNR, CDR2 FQNEAQ (reference sequence). The CDR3 has 13 amino acids. In DNA form, the CDR3 reads TGTGCCAGTATGTCCCTGGAGGTCTACGAGCAGTACTTC. This encodes CASMSLEVYEQYF.

The table lists this clone with a count of one. The rearrangement joins TRBV5-1 to TRBJ2-7; 9 nucleotides match TRBD1. J gave up 4 bases and V 7 bases, and 9 bases lay outside the gene matches. In germline, CDR1 is SGHRS, CDR2 YFSETQ. There are 14 residues in the CDR3. The CDR3 protein is CASSPGQGLYEQYF. The DNA for the CDR3 is TGCGCCAGCTCACCGGGACAGGGTCTGTACGAGCAGTACTTC.

The chain uses TRBV13 and TRBJ1-1; D might be TRBD1 (5 bases). From germline, CDR1 is PRHDT and CDR2 FYEKMQ (reference sequence). Trimming cost V 1 base and J 3 bases, with 9 bases left between them. This CDR3 contains 14 residues. Here the CDR3 DNA reads TGTGCCAGCAGCTTAGTTGGGGGGGACACTGAAGCTTTCTTT. It yields the protein CASSLVGGDTEAFF. Together with reference TRBV13 and TRBJ1-1, the CDR3 gives the full variable domain: AAGVIQSPRHLIKEKRETATLKCYPIPRHDTVYWYQQGPGQDPQFLISFYEKMQSDKGSIPDRFSAQQFSDYHSELNMSSLELGDSALYFCASSLVGGDTEAFFGQGTRLTVV.

The genes are TRBV4-1 and TRBJ2-5; 8 nucleotides align to TRBD1. The CDR3 is made up of 17 amino acids. Unmatched junction bases numbered 15, after V lost 4 bases and J lost 5 bases. CDR1 and CDR2 (germline): MGHRA, YSYEKL. The CDR3 sequence is CASSRIPQGARVETQYF. The CDR3, as DNA: TGCGCCAGCAGCCGGATACCTCAGGGGGCGAGAGTGGAGACCCAGTACTTC.

This clone has just a few counts. The chain joins TRBV5-1 to TRBJ1-1, with TRBD1 identical over 7 bases. Trimming cost V 2 bases and J 4 bases; bases outside gene matches: 8. In germline, CDR1 is SGHRS, CDR2 YFSETQ. This CDR3 has 15 amino acids. DNA for the CDR3: TGCGCCAGCAGCTTCAGCCCGGGACAGCTCACTGAAGCTTTCTTT. Protein: CASSFSPGQLTEAFF. Based on the CDR3 plus reference TRBV5-1 and TRBJ1-1, the full variable domain is KAGVTQTPRYLIKTRGQQVTLSCSPISGHRSVSWYQQTPGQGLQFLFEYFSETQRNKGNFPGRFSGRQFSNSRSEMNVSTLELGDSALYLCASSFSPGQLTEAFFGQGTRLTVV.

V is TRBV7-3 and J is TRBJ1-6; D is perhaps TRBD1 (5 bases). Trimming removed 2 bases from V and 6 bases from J, with 5 bases in between. Germline CDR1 is SGHTA and CDR2 is FQGTGA. CDR3 size: 13 residues. The CDR3 region is CASSLDSNSPLHF. The CDR3 DNA is TGTGCCAGCAGCTTAGACAGTAATTCACCCCTCCACTTT.

This clone has just one count. The V call is TRBV6-6, the J call TRBJ1-2; tentative D call: TRBD1 (5 bases). The CDR3 has 14 residues. Germline CDR1 reads MNHNY; CDR2 reads SVGAGI (reference sequence). V was shortened by 0 bases and J by 4 bases, with 9 bases between the two germline ends. The DNA of the CDR3 is TGTGCCAGCAGTTACTCGTACAGGAGCTATGGCTACACCTTC. It codes for CASSYSYRSYGYTF.

The chain employs TRBV29-1 and TRBJ1-1; maybe TRBD1 (6 bases). Looked up from germline, CDR1 is SQVTM and CDR2 is ANQGSEA. Trimming pared 7 bases from V and 6 bases from J, leaving 21 bases between. The CDR3 consists of 14 residues. CDR3: CSGLSLVRTAEAFF. CDR3 bases: TGCAGCGGGCTGAGTTTAGTTAGGACAGCTGAAGCTTTCTTT.

The chain recombines TRBV6-5 with TRBJ1-2, with 7 bases aligning to TRBD1. V lost 4 bases and J lost 7; bases outside the gene matches: 9. The CDR3 length is 14 residues. CDR1 is MNHEY, CDR2 SVGAGI, per germline. CDR3 coding DNA: TGTGCCAGCAGTTCAGGGGGAGACGCAACTGGCTACACCTTC. This translates into CASSSGGDATGYTF.

As to this clone: The junction differs from germline at one of its ends, possibly a read error. The V and J genes are TRBV7-3 and TRBJ2-1; D is uncertain. Per germline, CDR1 SGHTA and CDR2 FQGTGA. The CDR3 is made up of 16 amino acids. This CDR3 reads CTSSLIRKSSYNEQFF. CDR3 coding DNA: TGTACCAGCAGCTTAATCAGGAAGAGCTCCTACAATGAGCAGTTCTTC.

About this clone: No DNA is shown, since the ends of the CDR3 on it are uncertain; the CDR3 is the one TCRdb lists. V gene TRBV15 combines with J gene TRBJ1-1; the D segment call TRBD1 is taken from the table without a DNA check. The CDR3 is 14 residues long, counting both termini. Germline V gene lookup returns CDR1 LNHNV and CDR2 YYDKDF (reference sequence). CDR3 region: CATSRDVAGGASFF.

This clone appeared a few times. The chain uses TRBV18 and TRBJ2-7; 8 bases line up with TRBD1. CDR1 is KGHSH, CDR2 LQKENI, per germline. V lost 3 bases, J lost 3 bases, and 10 bases stayed unmatched. This CDR3 spans 16 amino acids. The CDR3 sequence: CASSPNSPGQDYEQYF. DNA for the CDR3: TGTGCCAGCTCACCCAACAGCCCGGGACAGGACTACGAGCAGTACTTC. The entire variable domain, with the rest obtained from reference TRBV18 and TRBJ2-7, is as follows: NAGVMQNPRHLVRRRGQEARLRCSPMKGHSHVYWYRQLPEEGLKFMVYLQKENIIDESGMPKERFSAEFPKEGPSILRIQQVVRGDSAAYFCASSPNSPGQDYEQYFGPGTRLTVT.

The CDR3 DNA reads TGCGCCAGCAGCTCTCAGGGCTACGAGCAGTACTTC. Protein: CASSSQGYEQYF. V gene TRBV5-1 combines with J gene TRBJ2-7; tentative D call: TRBD1 (5 bases). The germline CDR1 and CDR2 sequences are SGHRS and YFSETQ. V was trimmed by 3 bases and J by 3 bases, leaving 7 bases between them. CDR3 length: 12 residues. Complete variable domain (other parts from reference TRBV5-1 and TRBJ2-7): KAGVTQTPRYLIKTRGQQVTLSCSPISGHRSVSWYQQTPGQGLQFLFEYFSETQRNKGNFPGRFSGRQFSNSRSEMNVSTLELGDSALYLCASSSQGYEQYFGPGTRLTVT.

The rearrangement uses TRBV5-8 and TRBJ2-7; TRBD1 aligns across 8 bases. The junction had 11 bases not matched to a gene; V was cut back by 4 bases and J by 5 bases. Germline CDR1 reads SGHTS; CDR2 reads YDEGEE. The CDR3 runs 15 residues. CDR3 region: CASSVGTGQMNEQYF. CDR3 sequence (DNA): TGTGCCAGCAGCGTTGGGACAGGCCAAATGAACGAGCAGTACTTC.

This clone occurred a few times. This sequence joins TRBV18 and TRBJ2-1, with TRBD2 matching over 12 bases. The CDR3 loop spans 16 amino acids. V was clipped by 6 bases and J by 2 bases; unmatched bases: 5. The V gene's germline CDR1 is KGHSH and CDR2 LQKENI. DNA of the CDR3: TGTGCCAGCTCCTACCCTAGCGGGGGGGCCTACAATGAGCAGTTCTTC. It translates to CASSYPSGGAYNEQFF.

This chain joins TRBV10-1 and TRBJ2-5; 7 bases are a match to TRBD1. Germline V gene lookup returns CDR1 WNHNN and CDR2 SYGVQD (reference sequence). The CDR3 is 15 amino acids. The V and J ends lost 10 bases and 4 bases, in that order; junction bases with no gene match: 15. Here the CDR3 reads CATSPYMTGRETQYF. CDR3 bases: TGCGCCACCTCTCCCTACATGACAGGGCGAGAGACCCAGTACTTC.

V is TRBV2 and J is TRBJ1-4; D remains unclear. CDR3 length equals 16 residues. Trimming cost V 0 bases and J 3 bases, with 11 bases left between them. Germline loops: CDR1 SNHLY, CDR2 FYNNEI. CDR3 loop: CASSEALEASNEKLFF. Written as DNA, the CDR3 is TGTGCCAGCAGTGAAGCGCTGGAGGCGTCTAATGAAAAACTGTTTTTT. Full variable domain (outside the CDR3, taken from reference TRBV2 and TRBJ1-4): EPEVTQTPSHQVTQMGQEVILRCVPISNHLYFYWYRQILGQKVEFLVSFYNNEISEKSEIFDDQFSVERPDGSNFTLKIRSTKLEDSAMYFCASSEALEASNEKLFFGSGTQLSVL.

The chain employs TRBV6-6 and TRBJ2-5; D unclear. Germline CDR1 reads MNHNY; CDR2 reads SVGAGI (reference sequence). The CDR3 is 14 residues long. Trimming removed 6 bases from V and 2 bases from J, with 13 bases in between. The CDR3 bases are TGTGCCAGCAGAAGTCTGAGAGGACAAGAGACCCAGTACTTC. Protein product: CASRSLRGQETQYF.

V and J are TRBV6-6 and TRBJ2-7, with TRBD1 matching over 7 bases. V was clipped by 3 bases and J by 4 bases; unmatched bases: 6. From germline, CDR1 is MNHNY and CDR2 SVGAGI (reference sequence). The CDR3 is 14 amino acids. The CDR3 region has the DNA TGTGCCAGCAGTTATATGCAGGGGGTTTACGAGCAGTACTTC. This translates into CASSYMQGVYEQYF.

This clone was picked up one time. The V and J genes are TRBV19 and TRBJ2-5, with TRBD2 matching 8 bases. The J call may be in error: the DNA end matches TRBJ2-7 better. This CDR3 spans 15 amino acids. CDR1 is LNHDA, CDR2 SQIVND, per germline (reference sequence). In DNA, the CDR3 is TGTGCCAGTAGTATCGCGGCGGGAGGCTCCTACGAGCAGTACTTC. It specifies CASSIAAGGSYEQYF.

The genes are TRBV5-4 and TRBJ2-5, with TRBD1 as a possible D gene (5 bases). The tail of the sequence fits TRBJ2-7 better, so the J call may be wrong. Germline lookup yields CDR1 SGHNT and CDR2 YYREEE (reference sequence). This CDR3 has 13 amino acids. The CDR3 nucleotides are TGTGCCAGCAAACTGGGGCCGCTCTACGAGCAGTACTTC. This translates into CASKLGPLYEQYF.